The 24 T cell receptor beta chains presented below share a single source sample, sequenced in a study of blood T cell repertoires in COVID-19. TCRdb's table, derived via immunoSEQ multiplex PCR, lists solely in-frame clones and lacks some. The sample lists some 190,000 clones; approximately 92% were seen once. The source material was PBMCs or T cells enriched from blood (not recorded which). These receptors were taken from a woman between 40 and 50 years old with acute COVID-19.

This chain joins TRBV6-2 or TRBV6-3 and TRBJ1-2; maybe TRBD1 (6 bases). Trimming took off 0 bases at V and 6 bases at J, with 11 bases between the two ends. CDR1 MNHEY and CDR2 SVGEGT come from the germline V gene. This CDR3 spans 14 amino acids. The chain's CDR3 is CASSYSRTADGYTF. The CDR3 nucleotides are TGTGCCAGCAGTTACTCGAGGACAGCCGATGGCTACACCTTC.

CDR3 DNA sequence: TGCGCCAGCAGCTTGAGGCAGGATAATTCACCCCTCCACTTT. Its protein is CASSLRQDNSPLHF. The chain joins TRBV5-1 to TRBJ1-6, with D unclear. Trimming stripped 1 base from V and 5 bases from J, with 7 bases between. CDR1 SGHRS and CDR2 YFSETQ come from the germline V gene. CDR3 length: 14 residues.

The chain links TRBV28 to TRBJ1-2; D is perhaps TRBD1 (6 bases). CDR1 and CDR2 from the germline V gene are MDHEN and SYDVKM. The CDR3 consists of 13 residues. Trimming took 5 bases from V and 4 from J, leaving 11 bases between them. CDR3 region: CASSPLTGYGYTF. The CDR3, as DNA: TGTGCCAGCAGTCCACTGACAGGCTATGGCTACACCTTC.

This clone was seen just once. The chain is built from TRBV19 and TRBJ2-7; the D is unclear. CDR1 is LNHDA and CDR2 is SQIVND in the germline V gene (reference sequence). The ends were cut back, 6 bases at V and 1 base at J, with 10 bases in the middle. The CDR3 spans 13 residues. The CDR3 loop is CASSPTTSYEQYF. CDR3 coding DNA: TGTGCCAGTAGCCCTACTACATCCTACGAGCAGTACTTC.

This chain joins TRBV27 and TRBJ2-7; D gene ambiguous. Trimming shortened V by 5 bases and J by 0 bases, and 5 bases separated the two germline ends. CDR3 length: 12 amino acids. Germline V gene sequence: CDR1 MNHEY, CDR2 SMNVEV (reference sequence). The DNA of the CDR3 is TGTGCCAGCAGTCCCAACTCCTACGAGCAGTACTTC. Translated, it gives CASSPNSYEQYF.

The chain combines TRBV29-1 with TRBJ2-7; tentatively, D is TRBD2 (6 bases). The CDR3 runs 10 residues. V lost 7 bases, J lost 7 bases, and 11 bases lay in between. From germline, CDR1 is SQVTM and CDR2 ANQGSEA. In DNA, the CDR3 is TGCAGCGCCGGGGAGGAGGAGCAGTACTTC. Translated, it gives CSAGEEEQYF.

This clone has more than one count but fewer than ten. The V and J genes are TRBV19 and TRBJ1-5, with 7 bases aligning to TRBD1. J was trimmed by 4 bases and V by 6 bases; bases with no gene match: 3. Germline values: CDR1 LNHDA, CDR2 SQIVND (reference sequence). CDR3 length equals 13 residues. In nucleotides, the CDR3 is TGTGCCAGTAGCTGGGACAGAAATCAGCCCCAGCATTTT. Translated, it gives CASSWDRNQPQHF. Full variable domain (missing parts from reference TRBV19 and TRBJ1-5): DGGITQSPKYLFRKEGQNVTLSCEQNLNHDAMYWYRQDPGQGLRLIYYSQIVNDFQKGDIAEGYSVSREKKESFPLTVTSAQKNPTAFYLCASSWDRNQPQHFGDGTRLSIL.

This clone was counted a single time. This chain connects TRBV10-2 to TRBJ1-6, with D tentatively TRBD1 (6 bases). This CDR3 contains 14 residues. Germline-derived CDR1 and CDR2 are WSHSY and SAAADI. Between the trimmed V and J ends, which lost 3 bases and 8 bases, there was a span of 11 bases. CDR3 sequence reads: CASSDHPGDSPLHF. The CDR3 coding sequence is TGCGCCAGCAGTGACCATCCAGGGGATTCACCCCTCCACTTT.

The chain is built from TRBV4-2 and TRBJ1-4, with 7 nucleotides matching TRBD1. Trimming took 4 bases from V and 8 from J; bases not matched to a gene: 19. CDR3 size: 18 residues. Per germline, CDR1 LGHNA and CDR2 YNFKEQ. CDR3 loop: CASSRRITTGAVREKLFF. In DNA, the CDR3 is TGTGCCAGCAGCCGCCGAATAACTACAGGGGCGGTAAGGGAAAAACTGTTTTTT.

This chain joins TRBV7-2 and TRBJ2-4; D is undetermined. The germline V gene has CDR1 SGHTA and CDR2 FQGNSA. This CDR3 contains 16 residues. Trimming removed 1 base from V and 0 bases from J, with 10 bases in between. The chain's CDR3 is CASSLVSGGAKNIQYF. The DNA for the CDR3 is TGTGCCAGCAGCTTAGTAAGTGGCGGAGCCAAAAACATTCAGTACTTC.

J is TRBJ2-5 and V is TRBV18, with 9 bases lining up with TRBD1. The CDR3 runs 16 residues. Per germline, CDR1 KGHSH and CDR2 LQKENI. Trimming removed 2 bases from V and 5 bases from J; junction bases left unmatched: 9. The CDR3 coding sequence is TGTGCCAGCTCACCAATGGGGACAGGGCAATATGAGACCCAGTACTTC. Translation gives CASSPMGTGQYETQYF.

This chain uses TRBV9 with TRBJ2-1; 13 bases agree with TRBD2. The CDR3 is 20 residues long. J lost 7 bases, V lost 0 bases, and 16 bases had no gene match. The germline V gene has CDR1 SGDLS and CDR2 YYNGEE. Here the CDR3 DNA reads TGTGCCAGCAGCGTAGTGGGGTTTGAGACTAGCGGGGGGCCGGGAAATGAGCAGTTCTTC. The encoded protein is CASSVVGFETSGGPGNEQFF.

This clone was seen only once. V is TRBV2 and J is TRBJ2-7, with a weak D call TRBD2 (6 bases). V dropped 6 bases and J dropped 6 bases, with 9 bases sitting between them. This CDR3 is 11 amino acids long. Germline V gene data show CDR1 as SNHLY and CDR2 as FYNNEI. The CDR3 DNA reads TGTGCCAGCAGCCAGGGAGGCGAGCAGTACTTC. As protein: CASSQGGEQYF.

V gene TRBV4-2 combines with J gene TRBJ2-7, with 8 bases fitting TRBD1. Trimming at V came to 10 bases and at J to 0 bases, leaving 5 bases not matched to a gene. Per the germline V gene, CDR1 is LGHNA and CDR2 is YNFKEQ. This CDR3 contains 13 residues. The CDR3 nucleotides read TGTGCCATTACAGGGGGAGACTCCTACGAGCAGTACTTC. Its translation: CAITGGDSYEQYF.

V and J are TRBV10-3 and TRBJ1-2, with D tentatively TRBD1 (6 bases). Germline loops: CDR1 ENHRY, CDR2 SYGVKD. V lost 4 bases and J 5 bases, leaving 11 bases between the germline ends. This CDR3 has 13 amino acids. The CDR3 coding sequence is TGTGCCATCAGTGGGGGACAACTTTATGGCTACACCTTC. This encodes CAISGGQLYGYTF.

The chain couples TRBV6-5 to TRBJ2-2, with TRBD1 identical over 8 bases. Trimming cost V 6 bases and J 1 base; bases outside gene matches: 4. The germline gives CDR1 MNHEY, CDR2 SVGAGI. There are 15 residues in the CDR3. The CDR3 bases are TGTGCCAGCAGGACCGACAGGGGGAACACCGGGGAGCTGTTTTTT. This encodes CASRTDRGNTGELFF.

The J gene is TRBJ1-5, the V gene TRBV6-5, with 7 bases that match TRBD1. Germline V gene data show CDR1 as MNHEY and CDR2 as SVGAGI. V gave up 8 bases and J gave up 4 bases; unmatched junction bases: 5. The CDR3 contains 13 residues. The CDR3 DNA is TGTGCCAGCGGGACAGAGGAAAATCAGCCCCAGCATTTT. Translating gives CASGTEENQPQHF.

J is TRBJ2-2 and V is TRBV4-3, with TRBD2 matching over 7 bases. The CDR3 has 15 residues. V was clipped by 1 base and J by 4 bases; unmatched bases: 3. Germline loops: CDR1 LGHNA, CDR2 YSLEER. The CDR3 spells CASSQVRGSTGELFF. The CDR3 coding sequence is TGCGCCAGCAGCCAAGTGCGGGGGTCCACCGGGGAGCTGTTTTTT.

This chain joins TRBV27 and TRBJ1-2; 9 nucleotides match TRBD1. Germline trimming cut 4 bases from V and 0 bases from J; bases unmatched to any gene: 6. Germline V CDR1 and CDR2: MNHEY, SMNVEV (reference sequence). The CDR3 contains 16 residues. CDR3 nucleotide sequence: TGTGCCAGCAGTTCCCTGGGGACAGGGCCTAACTATGGCTACACCTTC. It specifies CASSSLGTGPNYGYTF.

The chain uses TRBV27 and TRBJ1-2; D is uncertain. This CDR3 has 14 residues. Germline CDR1 MNHEY, CDR2 SMNVEV (reference sequence). V gave up 3 bases and J gave up 2 bases, with 10 bases separating them. The CDR3 spells CASSFRHENYGYTF. Here the CDR3 DNA reads TGTGCCAGCAGTTTCCGACACGAGAACTATGGCTACACCTTC.

The chain combines TRBV7-9 with TRBJ2-3, with D maybe TRBD1 (5 bases). The germline V gene encodes CDR1 SEHNR and CDR2 FQNEAQ (reference sequence). Trimming took 5 bases from V and 3 from J, leaving 18 bases between them. There are 16 residues in the CDR3. CDR3 loop: CASSPTQGSDTDTQYF. The CDR3 nucleotides read TGTGCCAGCAGCCCAACCCAGGGATCAGATACAGATACGCAGTATTTT.

V is TRBV3-1 (or the pseudogene TRBV3-2) and J is TRBJ2-7, with 7 bases lining up with TRBD1. Germline loops: CDR1 LGHDT, CDR2 YNNKEL (reference sequence). This CDR3 comprises 13 residues. With V trimmed by 4 bases and J by 5 bases, 5 bases remained unmatched. The DNA for the CDR3 is TGTGCCAGCAGCCTAACCACAGGGGACGAGCAGTACTTC. This sequence encodes CASSLTTGDEQYF.

The chain uses TRBV9 and TRBJ2-1, with TRBD2 matching over 8 bases. Germline V gene lookup returns CDR1 SGDLS and CDR2 YYNGEE. CDR3 length: 19 amino acids. The J segment lost 7 bases and the V segment lost 4 bases, leaving 22 bases of the junction unmatched. The CDR3 DNA reads as TGTGCCAGCAGCCCCCTACTGGTCACTAGCGGTGGTGGAAAAAATGAGCAGTTCTTC. Translating gives CASSPLLVTSGGGKNEQFF.

The chain combines TRBV10-2 with TRBJ1-6; maybe TRBD1 (5 bases). Germline-derived CDR1 and CDR2 are WSHSY and SAAADI. This CDR3 region has 15 residues. V was pared by 10 bases and J by 1 base, with 14 bases between. DNA of the CDR3: TGCGCCACCCTGGCGGGGGGGTCCTATAATTCACCCCTCCACTTT. Translation gives CATLAGGSYNSPLHF.